This T cell receptor beta chain came from a study of cytomegalovirus exposure and HLA in healthy donors (dated by TCRdb to between 2016 and 2019). Study-level background: According to an earlier analysis of 587 of the donors, roughly 180 million T cells yielded 120 million or so unique TCR beta sequences and about 300 Gb of sequence data. Approximately 300 gigabases of sequencing data and 70 million to 100 million unique TCR sequences made up an early release that covered under 750 HLA-typed donors. The genetic ancestry cluster associated with self-reported Caucasian donors included about 84% of the roughly 400 genotyped donors. The study aimed to test whether cataloging public T cell receptors could reveal signatures of past pathogen exposure. The T cell repertoires of some 700 subjects were profiled by immunosequencing and related to cytomegalovirus serostatus. A separate validation cohort of over a hundred different subjects was used in addition to the approximately 670-subject first cohort. To predict cytomegalovirus infection status, the study combined high-throughput TCR immunosequencing, statistical association of individual TCRs with disease status, and machine learning. A later analysis re-analyzed previously published TCR beta repertoires from 650 to 800 donors and added high-resolution HLA genotyping to study TCR occurrence patterns. Rather than drawing on any new phenotypic data, the later analysis identified candidate immune exposures from TCR beta sequences and the way those sequences occurred across donors. To decide whether each TCR beta V gene segment behaved as functional or pseudogenic, an earlier analysis of over 500 of the donors relied on high-throughput TCR beta sequencing. Donor age, sex, ethnicity and CMV serostatus were collected together with the repertoire data. A later genetic analysis took genome-wide SNP genotypes for about 65% of the 666 donors and used that subset as a discovery cohort. Every discovery cohort repertoire had been produced on one sequencing platform. HLA typing covered class I and class II loci at four-digit resolution. The number of donors typed differed by locus, with roughly 629-640 for A, B, C, DRB1 and DQB1, around 500 for DQA1, nearly 610 for DPA1, and some 450 for DPB1. Four or five DR-DQ haplotypes were treated as single units for association and clustering because of strong linkage in the cohort. Among 398 genotyped donors of the cohort, an average of around 240,000 unique TCR beta nucleotide sequences were sequenced per donor, roughly a sixth of them non-productive. Points the paper makes about the study in general: Over 15 rarely observed V segments, including chromosome 9 orphons, were excluded from the earlier analysis of some 590 of the donors because counts were too low. The classifier was reported to diagnose cytomegalovirus status with high specificity and sensitivity in both the original cohort and the validation cohort. A later genetic analysis reported fewer N-insertions in productive TCRs among donors in an Asian-associated ancestry cluster than the approximately 670-donor mean. A later analysis found that TCR association rates varied across HLA loci, with DRB1 alleles showing the most associated TCRs and HLA-C alleles the fewest. Several of the top co-occurrence clusters appeared to be linked to parvovirus B19, influenza, CMV and Epstein-Barr virus, according to a later analysis. The study listed 164 TCR beta chains as associated with cytomegalovirus. When HLA alleles, especially DR and DQ, strongly co-occurred, attributing TCR associations to individual alleles was difficult. The cohort was sequenced for TCR beta chains only, and without alpha or paired-chain data the features that could be detected were limited. Roughly uniform sequencing depth across donors was assumed in presence/absence analyses, although this assumption may not hold. A later analysis found that most CMV-associated TCR beta chains appeared HLA-restricted, with HLA associations seemingly driven largely by CMV exposure. Correlated functional status among segregating V segments might be attributable to linkage disequilibrium, but an unknown experimental factor could not be ruled out. Immune exposure information for the cohort was limited to CMV serostatus. Because some donors lacked HLA typing at each locus, the association tests relied only on the typed subset. Some IMGT-functional V segments, including TRBV6-2 and TRBV6-3, could not be told apart with the 87-base-pair reads, so those segments were excluded. In a later analysis, more than 15,000 TCR beta sequences were associated with specific HLA alleles at a false discovery rate of 0.05. Across donors, most TCR sequences were observed very rarely, whereas some public TCRs were present in many individuals. A further reported finding was that TCR beta sequences accurately predicted the HLA-A and HLA-B alleles for most subjects in the first cohort. A later analysis found that HLA-associated TCR beta chains were more clonally expanded and had lower generation probabilities than equally common non-associated chains. In vitro tests confirmed that a few of the cytomegalovirus-associated TCR beta chains recognize cytomegalovirus antigens. V-gene and J-gene trimming of TCR beta chains was associated with a missense DCLRE1C variant in a later genetic analysis, and the association was replicated in an independent cohort. According to the authors, the approach could potentially be generalized to other disease states and immunological phenotypes. An earlier analysis of some 560 of the donors showed that most TCR beta V segments appeared in productive rearrangements either about 87% or about 30% of the time, which broadly matched IMGT annotations. The sequencing pipeline was judged likely to have produced a cluster of highly shared sequence variants as a technical artifact.

The cohort was made up of roughly 670 healthy bone marrow donors. At the time of sampling, every cohort member was nominally healthy, though immune exposures that went unrecorded were likely present. The donor was CMV seropositive and belonged to the group of 250 to 300 seropositive cohort members. Each donor provided a peripheral blood sample, and peripheral blood mononuclear cells were used for TCR beta sequencing. The Qiagen DNeasy Blood Extraction Kit was used to extract genomic DNA from the blood cell samples. Libraries were built with the immunoSEQ multiplex PCR assay. For the multiplex PCR, a mixture combining 60 forward primers for TCR Vbeta segments and 13 reverse primers for TCR Jbeta segments was used. The CDR3 region of rearranged TCR beta genes was amplified from genomic DNA with a multiplex PCR assay. Amplified TCR beta libraries were sequenced as 87-base-pair reads on the Illumina HiSeq System. The source study handled its data this way. Across the 670 or so repertoires, a later analysis counted 80 million or so unique TCR beta chains, approximately 12 million of which were shared by at least two donors. Raw reads were error-corrected and collapsed into unique sequences by a nearest-neighbor algorithm in which closely related sequences were merged to remove PCR and sequencing errors. Alignment of CDR3 sequences to IMGT reference sequences was used to assign V, D and J gene segments. For a sequence to be retained, a match of at least six nucleotides was required to both a V gene segment and a J gene segment. A rearrangement was called productive if the CDR3 had no stop codons and remained in frame with V and J, and every other rearrangement was called non-productive. Following IMGT convention, CDR3 was defined as the stretch from the second conserved V-encoded cysteine to the conserved J-encoded phenylalanine. The earlier analysis of roughly 590 of the donors excluded sequences that lacked an unambiguous match to a single V gene segment. An earlier analysis of several hundred of the donors called V segments functional above 56.7% productive rearrangements and segregating when the between-donor standard deviation exceeded 5%. A statistical classification framework was built for diagnosing cytomegalovirus status from the catalog of TCR beta chain sequences. In a later analysis, TCR nucleotide sequences were compared against IMGT/GENE-DB human TR gene sequences so that V and J genes could be assigned. The TCRdist pipeline was used in a later analysis to assign CDR3 sequences and most-parsimonious VDJ recombination scenarios. In a later analysis, each TCR beta chain was defined by its CDR3 amino acid sequence together with its V-gene family, and reads without a unique V-gene family were excluded. In a later analysis, around 600 highly shared, low-generation-probability nucleotide sequences were removed to address suspected cross-contamination and a sequencing artifact. For each public chain, a later analysis derived a clonal expansion index from normalized ranks of inferred template counts within each repertoire. Generation probabilities in a later analysis came from a VDJ recombination model fitted to out-of-frame rearrangements, and those results were checked against IGoR. In a later analysis, TCR-TCR, TCR-HLA and TCR-CMV co-occurrence was scored with hypergeometric tests, and a repertoire-size bias correction was applied to TCR pairs. In a later analysis, false discovery rates were estimated by permuting HLA or CMV assignments 20 times. In a later analysis, co-occurring TCRs were grouped using DBSCAN, and TCRdist sequence similarity was added for clustering within HLA-allele-positive subsets. Co-occurrence clustering excluded repertoires with fewer than 30,000 or more than 120,000 public chains, plus five with anomalous nucleotide sharing. TCRdb provides this immuneACCESS table in a form limited to in-frame rearrangements. Some clones are lacking; in checked studies, under half of them reflect an unresolved V gene, and why the rest are absent is not known. V, J and clone size were drawn from that table, and D and trimming were deduced from the DNA. The sample yields 250,000 to 350,000 clones; 86% were counted once. Approximately 4.3% of the sample belongs to the ten largest clones.

CDR1 and CDR2 are read off the germline V gene as MDHEN and SYDVKM. Inclusive of the bounding cysteine and phenylalanine, the CDR3 is 15 residues long. Just CDR3 DNA is preserved here, 45 bases in frame from base 1. Germline trimming amounts to 2 bases on V and 4 bases on J, with 6 as the count of junction bases outside the gene matches. Regarding this clone: It has no known antigen specificity. No base quality information exists; no much larger clone differs at one position.

Sequenced: PBMCs. The V gene is TRBV28 and the J gene is TRBJ2-5; the central 8 bases match TRBD1. The clonotype originates from a man aged 40-49 years in good health and CMV-seropositive. The CDR3 protein is CASSLKVTGGETQYF. DNA sequence: TGTGCCAGCAGTTTAAAGGTTACAGGGGGAGAGACCCAGTACTTC.